The rows below give T cell receptor beta chains drawn from one sample of a study of blood T cell repertoires in COVID-19. TCRdb's copy holds only in-frame clones and misses some; the assay was immunoSEQ multiplex PCR. The sample has around 330,000 clones, 88% seen once. Material: peripheral blood. The receptors shown here come from a woman between 45 and 65 years old with active or convalescent COVID-19. CDR3s include the opening cysteine and the closing phenylalanine or tryptophan. A D gene is named only where the DNA matches it firmly.

v_call | d_call | cdr3_aa
TRBV10-3 | TRBD2 | CAIRLAGGLPYEQYF
TRBV29-1 | TRBD2 | CSVEDTGGPAETQYF
TRBV19 | TRBD1 | CASRTGGGYGYTF
TRBV27 | TRBD2 | CASSRTSGPYNEQFF
TRBV28 | - | CASSSTGLGGNEQFF
TRBV27 | - | CASSSGEGVWNSPLHF
TRBV5-6 | - | CASSPAGGNSPLHF
TRBV7-2 | TRBD1 | CASSLVGTGNTEAFF
TRBV28 | TRBD1 | CASSPPTGPETQYF
TRBV19 | TRBD1 | CASSMTGNDYGYTF
TRBV2 | - | CASSVGRGATNEKLFF
TRBV5-6 | - | CASSLVGRGTDTQYF
TRBV20-1 | - | CSASTRRGETQYF
TRBV28 | - | CASSLKARPQETQYF
TRBV4-2 | - | CASSPLLGRNEQFF
TRBV5-4 | TRBD2 | CASSLGRSSGGLAYEQYF
TRBV5-4 | - | CASTTQGKENEQYF
TRBV19 | - | CASKSAQGYNEQFF
TRBV18 | TRBD1 | CASSPGQGGNYGYTF
TRBV30 | TRBD2 | CAWTGGRGNEQFF
TRBV27 | TRBD2 | CASSPRTSGKLYEQYF
TRBV5-4 | TRBD1 | CASSFGTEYGYTF
TRBV15 | TRBD1 | CATSRVQGFTEAFF
TRBV9 | TRBD1 | CASSLYGTGIYEQYF
TRBV5-8 | - | CASSLGRERATLERYEQFF
TRBV19 | TRBD1 | CASSLQGAATGELFF
TRBV7-3 | TRBD2 | CASSVSGRAGNEQFF
TRBV24-1 | - | CATSGRGGANTEAFF
TRBV7-9 | - | CASSLPRESTDTQYF
TRBV7-6 | TRBD1 | CASSLAEQGGQPQHF
TRBV6-1 | - | CASSEEFQGSYNSPLHF
TRBV3-1/TRBV3-2 | TRBD1 | CASSLSGGIHEQYF
TRBV9 | - | CASSVRGSTNEKLFF
TRBV2 | - | CASSEFLGDTQYF
TRBV6-2/TRBV6-3 | - | CASSLGGMGGPTDTQYF
TRBV10-2 | TRBD1 | CATTRTGGASNQPQHF
TRBV6-5 | - | CASSYFFGENTEAFF
TRBV6-4 | - | CASSDSGDNDSPLHF
TRBV2 | - | CASSEVRAVNYNEQFF